Below are 14 T cell receptor beta chains sequenced from a single sample in a study of graft-versus-host responses after intestinal transplantation. The data were produced by immunoSEQ multiplex PCR, yet TCRdb's version contains in-frame clones alone and is incomplete. The sample includes around 67,000 clones, over 70% of them seen just once. These receptors' antigens are unknown. The sample in question was unstimulated CD4+ T cells sorted from spleen or lymph node cells, obtained before transplant. All receptors derive from a human donor who was the organ donor for an intestinal transplant.

The chain employs TRBV15 and TRBJ2-5; perhaps TRBD2 as D (5 bases). Trimming removed 1 base from V and 6 bases from J, with 18 bases in between. The CDR3 extends over 16 amino acids. Germline V gene lookup returns CDR1 LNHNV and CDR2 YYDKDF (reference sequence). The CDR3 bases are TGTGCCACCAGCAGAGGCGTTGAGGGAGATCTTAAGACCCAGTACTTC. Residues: CATSRGVEGDLKTQYF.

The J gene is TRBJ2-3, the V gene TRBV29-1; weak D call: TRBD1 (6 bases). From germline, CDR1 is SQVTM and CDR2 ANQGSEA. The CDR3 runs to 15 residues. Trimming cost V 3 bases and J 6 bases, with 19 bases left between them. The CDR3 region has the DNA TGCAGCGTTGACTATGGTACAGGGCTTGCGGATACGCAGTATTTT. Amino acids: CSVDYGTGLADTQYF.

The chain is built from TRBV5-1 and TRBJ1-3; tentative D call: TRBD1 (5 bases). The CDR3 consists of 15 residues. Trimming stripped 2 bases from V and 4 bases from J, with 13 bases between. Germline CDR1 reads SGHRS; CDR2 reads YFSETQ. CDR3 amino acids: CASSLGAVGGNTIYF. The CDR3 nucleotides are TGCGCCAGCAGCTTAGGGGCTGTGGGGGGAAACACCATATATTTT.

The gene calls are TRBV30 and TRBJ1-6; D remains ambiguous. Germline-derived CDR1 and CDR2 are GTSNPN and SVGIG (reference sequence). Trimming took 4 bases from V and 6 from J, leaving 10 bases between them. CDR3 length equals 13 residues. CDR3 region: CAWNYGSNSPLHF. Written as DNA, the CDR3 is TGTGCCTGGAACTACGGTTCTAATTCACCCCTCCACTTT.

Only a few counts were recorded for this clone. The rearrangement links TRBV9 to TRBJ1-6, with D uncertain. The V gene lost 1 base and the J gene lost 8 bases, with 7 bases spanning the gap. The germline V gene encodes CDR1 SGDLS and CDR2 YYNGEE. The CDR3 runs 13 residues. The CDR3, as DNA: TGTGCCAGCAGCGTAAACGGGTATTCACCCCTCCACTTT. This translates into CASSVNGYSPLHF.

V and J are TRBV29-1 and TRBJ1-2; D may be TRBD1 (5 bases). The CDR3 runs 13 residues. The germline V gene has CDR1 SQVTM and CDR2 ANQGSEA. With 7 bases removed from V and 8 bases from J, the gap between germline ends came to 20 bases. The CDR3 spells CSDQNQAGGGYTF. The CDR3, as DNA: TGCAGCGACCAAAACCAGGCCGGGGGGGGCTACACCTTC.

The J gene is TRBJ1-4, the V gene TRBV4-3; D is undetermined. This CDR3 is 15 amino acids long. Germline-derived CDR1 and CDR2 are LGHNA and YSLEER. Trimming took off 7 bases at V and 4 bases at J, with 16 bases between the two ends. DNA for the CDR3: TGCGCCAGCACCCATTACTTCCGTAGTAATGAAAAACTGTTTTTT. Residues: CASTHYFRSNEKLFF.

This clone was detected a few times. This chain connects TRBV2 to TRBJ2-3; TRBD1 might be the D (6 bases). Deletions cut 9 bases from V and 2 bases from J, with 12 bases between. Germline lookup yields CDR1 SNHLY and CDR2 FYNNEI. This CDR3 is 13 amino acids long. The CDR3 region has the DNA TGTGCCAGTCGACAGGAGAACACAGATACGCAGTATTTT. Translation: CASRQENTDTQYF. Looking up the rest from reference TRBV2 and TRBJ2-3 gives the full variable domain: EPEVTQTPSHQVTQMGQEVILRCVPISNHLYFYWYRQILGQKVEFLVSFYNNEISEKSEIFDDQFSVERPDGSNFTLKIRSTKLEDSAMYFCASRQENTDTQYFGPGTRLTVL.

The chain links TRBV7-3 to TRBJ1-1, with 8 bases lining up with TRBD1. J was trimmed by 3 bases and V by 5 bases; bases with no gene match: 2. CDR3 length equals 13 residues. Germline lookup yields CDR1 SGHTA and CDR2 FQGTGA. Here the CDR3 DNA reads TGTGCCAGCAGCCTGACAGGGGACACTGAAGCTTTCTTT. It encodes CASSLTGDTEAFF.

The J gene is TRBJ1-2, the V gene TRBV30, with 7 bases lining up with TRBD1. The V gene's germline CDR1 is GTSNPN and CDR2 SVGIG (reference sequence). CDR3 length: 14 residues. J was trimmed by 3 bases and V by 1 base; bases with no gene match: 5. DNA of the CDR3: TGTGCCTGGAGTGCGGGACAGCATTACTATGGCTACACCTTC. The encoded protein is CAWSAGQHYYGYTF.

The rearrangement joins TRBV20-1 to TRBJ2-3, with D hard to call. CDR3 size: 11 residues. Trimming shortened V by 5 bases and J by 3 bases, and 6 bases separated the two germline ends. Germline assignment: CDR1 DFQATT and CDR2 SNEGSKA (reference sequence). CDR3 loop: CSAHETDTQYF. CDR3 coding DNA: TGCAGTGCTCATGAGACAGATACGCAGTATTTT.

For this clone: Mismatch with germline at one junction end may stem from a read error. The chain carries TRBV7-7 and TRBJ2-6, with TRBD1 matching over 11 bases. Germline CDR1 is SSHAT and CDR2 is FNYEAQ (reference sequence). This CDR3 region has 16 residues. DNA of the CDR3: TGTGCTAGCAGTTCGGACAGGGGGCTGGGGGCCAACGTCCTGACTTTC. It codes for CASSSDRGLGANVLTF.

This sequence joins TRBV7-9 and TRBJ1-2; unclear D gene. Germline V CDR1 and CDR2: SEHNR, FQNEAQ (reference sequence). The CDR3 covers 15 residues. The V and J ends lost 1 base and 4 bases respectively, with 13 bases between them. DNA for the CDR3: TGTGCCAGCAGCTTAGTCATCCCGGGTCCCTATGGCTACACCTTC. It codes for CASSLVIPGPYGYTF.

Written as DNA, the CDR3 is TGTGCCAGCAGAAAGGTAGCGGGGGACTACAATGAGCAGTTCTTC. Amino acids: CASRKVAGDYNEQFF. The V and J genes are TRBV6-1 and TRBJ2-1; 9 positions match TRBD2. V trimming: 6 bases; J trimming: 3 bases; junction bases outside the gene matches: 6. Germline values: CDR1 MNHNS, CDR2 SASEGT. This CDR3 has 15 amino acids.